This TCR beta chain was retrieved from a study of blood T cell repertoires in COVID-19. Study overall: The United States, Italy and Spain supplied acute and convalescent COVID-19 samples.

Repertoires were generated with immunoSEQ multiplex PCR, while TCRdb's copy carries only in-frame clones and drops some. This sample yields about 39,000 clones, of which about 85% are seen a single time; about 4.2% belongs to the top ten. Trimming cost V 6 bases and J 4 bases, with 12 bases left between them. CDR3 length: 13 residues. Germline values: CDR1 MNHEY, CDR2 SVGAGI. The genes are TRBV6-5 and TRBJ1-1; D ambiguous. The sample taken for sequencing was peripheral blood. The sequence derives from a man between 60 and 75 years old with acute or convalescent COVID-19. The DNA for the CDR3 is TGTGCCAGCAGCTCACCGGAGGGCACTGAAGCTTTCTTT. Amino acid sequence: CASSSPEGTEAFF.